Shown below are 18 T cell receptor beta chains from a single sample sequenced in a study of blood T cells in healthy people across ages. The authors ran a second PCR of about 6 to 11 cycles using a sample-barcoded 5' primer and a J-beta primer mix. MiXCR, run by TCRdb on the 5' RACE reads, gives a single entry per CDR3 protein. The sample lists around 500,000 distinct CDR3 sequences, about 27% occurring once. The same data also went into a second study, on T cells of mothers and their children.

Material: blood. The receptors stem from a boy aged 2 to 9 in good health.

This clonotype was observed a handful of times. The chain uses TRBV7-2 and TRBJ2-5, with 12 bases aligning to TRBD2. The junction had 9 bases not matched to a gene; V was cut back by 6 bases and J by 4 bases. Germline CDR1 and CDR2: SGHTA and FQGNSA. The length of the CDR3 is 16 residues. The CDR3 loop is CASRPTSGGRGETQYF. The CDR3 DNA is TGTGCCAGCAGGCCAACTAGCGGGGGGCGGGGAGAGACCCAGTACTTC.

V gene TRBV10-3 combines with J gene TRBJ2-7, with TRBD1 matching 7 bases. CDR1 is ENHRY, CDR2 SYGVKD, per germline. The CDR3 runs to 14 residues. V lost 3 bases to trimming and J lost 3 bases; unmatched junction nucleotides: 5. The CDR3 is CAISERDSDYEQYF. Written as DNA, the CDR3 is TGTGCCATCAGTGAACGGGACAGCGACTACGAGCAGTACTTC.

This rearrangement joins TRBV12-3 or TRBV12-4 to TRBJ2-2; D might be TRBD1 (6 bases). With 7 bases removed from V and 6 bases from J, the gap between germline ends came to 12 bases. This CDR3 has 13 residues. CDR3 DNA: TGTGCCAGCATCCAGGGGCATTCCGGGGAGCTGTTTTTT. It yields the protein CASIQGHSGELFF.

This clonotype was recorded a few times. The CDR3 loop is CASSLRDSYGYTF. The CDR3 nucleotides read TGTGCCAGCAGTTTGCGGGACAGCTATGGCTACACCTTC. V usage is TRBV12-3 or TRBV12-4 and J usage is TRBJ1-2, with TRBD1 identical over 7 bases. This CDR3 is built from 13 residues. V shed 3 bases and J 4 bases; nucleotides not matched to a gene: 2.

The chain couples TRBV21-1 to TRBJ2-1; the table names TRBD1, a call not compared with the DNA. The end of the DNA fits TRBJ2-7 better, so the J call may be wrong. TRBV21-1 is described as a pseudogene. CDR3 length equals 14 residues. This CDR3 reads CASMDRLSPYEQYF. In DNA, the CDR3 is TGTGCCAGCATGGACAGGCTAAGCCCCTACGAGCAGTACTTC.

This sequence joins TRBV29-1 and TRBJ1-1; perhaps TRBD1 as D (5 bases). The CDR3 has 15 amino acids. Germline CDR1 is SQVTM and CDR2 is ANQGSEA. V was pared by 0 bases and J by 1 base, with 12 bases between. The CDR3 protein is CSVEDGADENTEAFF. The CDR3 DNA is TGCAGCGTTGAAGATGGGGCGGACGAGAACACTGAAGCTTTCTTT.

The sample holds a few counts of this clonotype. J is TRBJ2-1 and V is TRBV5-1, with D perhaps given as TRBD1 or TRBD2 (5 bases each). V was cut by 4 bases and J by 3 bases, with 14 bases left in between. The length of the CDR3 is 15 residues. Germline V gene lookup returns CDR1 SGHRS and CDR2 YFSETQ. The CDR3 region has the DNA TGCGCCAGCAGCCTTGCCGGGACGATCTACAATGAGCAGTTCTTC. Protein: CASSLAGTIYNEQFF. Supplemented by reference TRBV5-1 and TRBJ2-1, the full variable domain reads KAGVTQTPRYLIKTRGQQVTLSCSPISGHRSVSWYQQTPGQGLQFLFEYFSETQRNKGNFPGRFSGRQFSNSRSEMNVSTLELGDSALYLCASSLAGTIYNEQFFGPGTRLTVL.

This clonotype was observed once. The CDR3 region has the DNA TGTGCCAGTAGTATAAGGGACCTAAACACCGGGGAGCTGTTTTTT. It specifies CASSIRDLNTGELFF. The rearrangement uses TRBV19 and TRBJ2-2, with D perhaps assigned TRBD1 or TRBD2 (5 bases each). This CDR3 has 15 amino acids. CDR1 and CDR2 (germline): LNHDA, SQIVND (reference sequence). Trimming shortened V by 2 bases and J by 2 bases, and 9 bases separated the two germline ends.

This chain uses TRBV27 with TRBJ1-6, with D perhaps TRBD1 (5 bases). The germline gives CDR1 MNHEY, CDR2 SMNVEV (reference sequence). The V and J ends lost 4 bases and 7 bases respectively, with 11 bases between them. There are 14 residues in the CDR3. CDR3: CASSWRGLNSPLHF. The CDR3 DNA follows: TGTGCCAGCAGTTGGCGGGGACTAAATTCACCCCTCCACTTT.

This clonotype occurred a few times. V is TRBV4-3 and J is TRBJ1-1; D is ambiguous. The CDR3 runs 17 residues. Germline CDR1 reads LGHNA; CDR2 reads YSLEER. Trimming removed 1 base at V and 9 bases at J, with 24 bases between. The CDR3 loop reads CASSQGGLTSGANQAFF. In DNA form, the CDR3 reads TGCGCCAGCAGCCAAGGCGGACTGACAAGTGGCGCAAATCAAGCTTTCTTT.

This clonotype has at least ten counts. The V and J genes are TRBV1 and TRBJ2-4; the tabulated D call, TRBD2, remains unverified against the DNA. TRBV1 is a listed pseudogene. This CDR3 comprises 16 residues. CDR3 sequence: CTSSRLAGGNKNIQYF. The CDR3 DNA reads as TGCACCAGCAGTCGTCTAGCGGGAGGGAACAAAAACATTCAGTACTTC.

This clonotype was detected a few times. The V gene is TRBV30, the J gene TRBJ1-1; D may be TRBD1 (5 bases). Trimming took off 0 bases at V and 5 bases at J, with 10 bases between the two ends. This CDR3 is built from 13 residues. Germline V gene lookup returns CDR1 GTSNPN and CDR2 SVGIG (reference sequence). The CDR3 sequence is CAWSVEEGTEAFF. Here the CDR3 DNA reads TGTGCCTGGAGTGTAGAGGAGGGGACTGAAGCTTTCTTT.

The gene calls are TRBV7-2 and TRBJ2-3, with D perhaps TRBD1 (5 bases). V lost 0 bases and J lost 1, with 20 bases in between. The CDR3 is 19 amino acids. Germline V gives CDR1 SGHTA, CDR2 FQGNSA. DNA of the CDR3: TGTGCCAGCAGCTTAGCGGGATCGCGCAGGAAAGGGGGCACAGATACGCAGTATTTT. Encoded protein: CASSLAGSRRKGGTDTQYF.

In its sample, this clonotype was seen a few times. This chain uses TRBV20-1 with TRBJ2-3; 9 bases match TRBD2. The CDR3 has 18 residues. V dropped 1 base and J dropped 3; count of bases not matched to a gene: 14. CDR1 is DFQATT and CDR2 is SNEGSKA in the germline V gene (reference sequence). The CDR3 reads CSARAVVLAGRMTDTQYF. The CDR3 coding sequence is TGCAGTGCTAGAGCCGTCGTTCTAGCGGGAAGGATGACAGATACGCAGTATTTT.

This chain links TRBV10-3 with TRBJ2-7; 8 nucleotides align to TRBD2. Per germline, CDR1 ENHRY and CDR2 SYGVKD. The CDR3 is 12 amino acids. V shed 5 bases, J shed 5 bases, and the junction held 2 bases outside the gene matches. The CDR3 region has the DNA TGTGCCATCAGTCGGGGGGGCCACGAGCAGTACTTC. It codes for CAISRGGHEQYF.

The rearrangement links TRBV18 to TRBJ2-1; 7 bases are shared with TRBD2. Germline V lookup: CDR1 KGHSH, CDR2 LQKENI. Trimming cost V 6 bases and J 4 bases; bases outside gene matches: 15. The CDR3 runs 17 residues. The CDR3 coding sequence is TGTGCCAGCTCTCCCAATAGAATTTCTAGCGGATACAATGAGCAGTTCTTC. It is translated as CASSPNRISSGYNEQFF.

The V call is TRBV6-1, the J call TRBJ2-1; TRBD2 aligns across 8 bases. V dropped 5 bases and J dropped 0; count of bases not matched to a gene: 9. This CDR3 has 17 residues. Germline V CDR1 and CDR2: MNHNS, SASEGT. CDR3 DNA sequence: TGTGCCAGCAGTAGAGGCGGGGGGTCGAGCTCCTACAATGAGCAGTTCTTC. Its translation: CASSRGGGSSSYNEQFF.

There are many counts of this clonotype. The chain couples TRBV10-3 to TRBJ2-5; D call uncertain. The V gene lost 6 bases and the J gene lost 4 bases, with 12 bases spanning the gap. The CDR3 length is 13 residues. Germline V lookup: CDR1 ENHRY, CDR2 SYGVKD. The CDR3 nucleotides read TGTGCCATCAGGCAGAGCCTAGGAGAGACCCAGTACTTC. This sequence encodes CAIRQSLGETQYF.